The 21 T cell receptor beta chains listed next were all sequenced from one sample in a study of shared clonotypes between healthy human individuals. TCRdb's table, derived via immunoSEQ multiplex PCR, lists solely in-frame clones and lacks some. The table lists about 470,000 clones, roughly 80% of them singletons. Sequencing input: PBMCs. The origin of the receptors is a woman aged 40 to 50 in good health. Some clones in this sample may be carry-over from other donors' samples.

This sequence joins TRBV5-1 and TRBJ2-5; TRBD2 is a possible D gene (6 bases). The end of the DNA fits TRBJ2-7 better, so the J call may be wrong. Germline V CDR1 and CDR2: SGHRS, YFSETQ. The CDR3 consists of 16 residues. CDR3 sequence (DNA): TGCGCCAGCAGCTTGGCGGCGCGGGAATTTGCCCACGAGCAGTACTTC. Amino acid sequence: CASSLAAREFAHEQYF.

This chain connects TRBV11-2 to TRBJ2-2; D ambiguous. This CDR3 region has 12 residues. The V gene lost 1 base and the J gene lost 5 bases, with 2 bases spanning the gap. Germline V gives CDR1 SGHAT, CDR2 FQNNGV. The CDR3: CASSLVTGELFF. The CDR3 DNA sequence: TGTGCCAGCAGCTTAGTAACCGGGGAGCTGTTTTTT.

The V gene is TRBV25-1, the J gene TRBJ2-7; 7 bases agree with TRBD1. This CDR3 is 16 amino acids long. V lost 3 bases to trimming and J lost 2 bases; unmatched junction nucleotides: 10. Germline lookup yields CDR1 MGHDK and CDR2 SYGVNS. The CDR3 sequence is CASSDPGQVRPYEQYF. DNA of the CDR3: TGTGCCAGCAGTGACCCCGGACAGGTACGGCCCTACGAGCAGTACTTC.

The chain has TRBV19 and TRBJ2-7; 9 bases fit TRBD1. The J segment lost 4 bases and the V segment lost 6 bases, leaving 10 bases of the junction unmatched. The CDR3 is 15 residues long. Germline CDR1 and CDR2: LNHDA and SQIVND (reference sequence). CDR3 region: CASSQRGQGTYEQYF. In nucleotides, the CDR3 is TGTGCCAGTAGCCAAAGAGGACAGGGGACGTACGAGCAGTACTTC.

The gene calls are TRBV5-1 and TRBJ1-2; TRBD1 might be the D (6 bases). Trimming took 0 bases from V and 10 from J, leaving 13 bases between them. Germline V lookup: CDR1 SGHRS, CDR2 YFSETQ. There are 13 residues in the CDR3. The CDR3 nucleotides are TGCGCCAGCAGCTTGGAGGGGGAAACCCTCTACACCTTC. Residues: CASSLEGETLYTF. The whole variable domain, remainder taken from reference TRBV5-1 and TRBJ1-2, is KAGVTQTPRYLIKTRGQQVTLSCSPISGHRSVSWYQQTPGQGLQFLFEYFSETQRNKGNFPGRFSGRQFSNSRSEMNVSTLELGDSALYLCASSLEGETLYTFGSGTRLTVV.

The V gene is TRBV18, the J gene TRBJ2-7; the D is unclear. This CDR3 has 13 amino acids. V shed 3 bases and J shed 2 bases, with 8 bases lying between them. Germline CDR1 reads KGHSH; CDR2 reads LQKENI. CDR3 sequence reads: CASSPRMTYEQYF. The CDR3 DNA follows: TGTGCCAGCTCACCTAGGATGACCTACGAGCAGTACTTC.

The chain is built from TRBV14 and TRBJ1-2, with D maybe TRBD1 (5 bases). V dropped 8 bases and J dropped 4 bases, with 17 bases sitting between them. This CDR3 has 14 residues. CDR1 is SGHDN and CDR2 is FVKESK in the germline V gene. The DNA of the CDR3 is TGTGCCAGCGCTCCGAGGCTGGGACTCTATGGCTACACCTTC. It specifies CASAPRLGLYGYTF.

This clone occurred once. V is TRBV19 and J is TRBJ2-5; possible D gene TRBD2, 6 bases. This CDR3 has 15 amino acids. CDR1 and CDR2 from the germline V gene are LNHDA and SQIVND (reference sequence). Trimming took 6 bases from V and 1 from J, leaving 15 bases between them. CDR3 amino acids: CASSKLRGSQETQYF. CDR3 nucleotides: TGTGCCAGTAGCAAGTTGCGGGGCTCCCAAGAGACCCAGTACTTC.

The V and J genes are TRBV6-5 and TRBJ2-7, with unresolved D. Germline-derived CDR1 and CDR2 are MNHEY and SVGAGI. The CDR3 length is 14 residues. Trimming took 0 bases from V and 3 from J, leaving 9 bases between them. The CDR3 sequence: CASSYSAIYYEQYF. The DNA for the CDR3 is TGTGCCAGCAGTTACTCAGCGATCTACTACGAGCAGTACTTC.

This rearrangement joins TRBV9 to TRBJ2-7; D remains unclear. The V gene's germline CDR1 is SGDLS and CDR2 YYNGEE. Trimming left V 0 bases short and J 6 bases short, with 10 bases between. The CDR3 has 13 residues. For the CDR3, the DNA is TGTGCCAGCAGCGTAGTCCCCTGGCGCGAGCAGTACTTC. Amino acids: CASSVVPWREQYF.

This rearrangement joins TRBV29-1 to TRBJ2-5; D may be TRBD2 (6 bases). The V gene lost 4 bases and the J gene lost 5 bases, with 20 bases spanning the gap. The CDR3 covers 15 residues. Germline loops: CDR1 SQVTM, CDR2 ANQGSEA. This CDR3 is CSVVPGTGVGETQYF. The DNA for the CDR3 is TGCAGCGTTGTTCCAGGGACTGGAGTAGGGGAGACCCAGTACTTC.

CDR3 bases: TGTGCCAGCAGCCCTTGGGACAGGACCGGGGAGCTGTTTTTT. Amino acid sequence: CASSPWDRTGELFF. The chain is built from TRBV13 and TRBJ2-2; 8 bases fit TRBD1. The CDR3 covers 14 residues. CDR1 PRHDT and CDR2 FYEKMQ come from the germline V gene (reference sequence). Trimming removed 5 bases from V and 5 bases from J; junction bases left unmatched: 4.

This clone was seen a single time. J is TRBJ2-1 and V is TRBV21-1; the DNA was not compared with TRBD2, the D call given in the table. TRBV21-1 constitutes a pseudogene. The CDR3 runs 16 residues. The CDR3 nucleotides are TGTGCCAGCAGCACCCTATTAATAGTCTCCTACAATGAGCAGTTCTTC. This sequence encodes CASSTLLIVSYNEQFF.

The gene calls are TRBV15 and TRBJ2-7, with 10 positions matching TRBD1. This CDR3 is built from 15 residues. From germline, CDR1 is LNHNV and CDR2 YYDKDF (reference sequence). Losses at the gene ends were 3 bases for V and 4 bases for J; bases not matched to a gene: 6. The CDR3 sequence: CATSRKGQGYYEQYF. DNA of the CDR3: TGTGCCACCAGCAGGAAGGGACAGGGGTATTACGAGCAGTACTTC.

The genes are TRBV6-5 and TRBJ2-2, with D perhaps given as TRBD1 or TRBD2 (5 bases each). Per germline, CDR1 MNHEY and CDR2 SVGAGI. Trimming cost V 2 bases and J 9 bases, with 10 bases left between them. The length of the CDR3 is 13 residues. CDR3 residues: CASSYGGTRELFF. The CDR3 DNA reads TGTGCCAGCAGTTACGGTGGGACCAGGGAGCTGTTTTTT.

Points on this clone: Other DNA sequences within the sample encode an identical CDR3. The chain uses TRBV5-6 and TRBJ2-7, with TRBD2 matching 7 bases. This CDR3 has 14 amino acids. V lost 0 bases and J lost 3; bases outside the gene matches: 3. The germline gives CDR1 SGHDT, CDR2 YYEEEE. The CDR3 bases are TGTGCCAGCAGCTTGGTGGCTAGCGGCTACGAGCAGTACTTC. Residues: CASSLVASGYEQYF.

The rearrangement links TRBV5-8 to TRBJ1-5, with D possibly TRBD1 on 6 matching bases. V was cut by 4 bases and J by 2 bases, with 13 bases left in between. Germline V lookup: CDR1 SGHTS, CDR2 YDEGEE. The length of the CDR3 is 15 residues. CDR3 loop: CASSAWDTRNQPQHF. DNA for the CDR3: TGTGCCAGCAGCGCCTGGGACACCCGCAATCAGCCCCAGCATTTT.

This clone has only a few counts. This chain links TRBV7-3 with TRBJ2-1; D is unresolved. CDR3 size: 12 residues. V lost 4 bases, J lost 4 bases, and 5 bases lay in between. Germline-derived CDR1 and CDR2 are SGHTA and FQGTGA. The CDR3 region is CASSSNYNEQFF. In DNA form, the CDR3 reads TGTGCCAGCAGCTCCAATTACAATGAGCAGTTCTTC. The full variable domain, with the rest looked up from reference TRBV7-3 and TRBJ2-1, is GAGVSQTPSNKVTEKGKYVELRCDPISGHTALYWYRQSLGQGPEFLIYFQGTGAADDSGLPNDRFFAVRPEGSVSTLKIQRTERGDSAVYLCASSSNYNEQFFGPGTRLTVL.

This chain uses TRBV5-4 with TRBJ1-4, with 9 bases identical to TRBD1. The trim removed 3 bases at V and 8 bases at J, leaving 2 bases unmatched. CDR1 and CDR2 (germline): SGHNT, YYREEE (reference sequence). The length of the CDR3 is 13 residues. The chain's CDR3 is CASSYGTGEKLFF. The DNA for the CDR3 is TGTGCCAGCAGCTACGGGACAGGGGAAAAACTGTTTTTT.

This chain uses TRBV7-9 with TRBJ1-1; D remains ambiguous. The germline gives CDR1 SEHNR, CDR2 FQNEAQ (reference sequence). V gave up 5 bases and J gave up 4 bases, with 11 bases separating them. The CDR3 covers 13 residues. The CDR3 loop reads CASSEGRATEAFF. The CDR3 region has the DNA TGTGCCAGCAGCGAAGGTAGGGCCACTGAAGCTTTCTTT. Supplemented by reference TRBV7-9 and TRBJ1-1, the full variable domain reads DTGVSQNPRHKITKRGQNVTFRCDPISEHNRLYWYRQTLGQGPEFLTYFQNEAQLEKSRLLSDRFSAERPKGSFSTLEIQRTEQGDSAMYLCASSEGRATEAFFGQGTRLTVV.

The chain employs TRBV2 and TRBJ2-1; unclear D gene. CDR3 length equals 13 residues. Germline V lookup: CDR1 SNHLY, CDR2 FYNNEI. Trimming took 6 bases from V and 9 from J, leaving 15 bases between them. The CDR3 here is CASRETSPGEQFF. The CDR3 DNA sequence: TGTGCCAGCAGAGAAACCTCACCGGGTGAGCAGTTCTTC.